The 22 T cell receptor beta chains below come from one sample, sequenced in a study of identical twins. One entry per CDR3 protein, called by TCRdb with MiXCR from the 5' RACE reads. The sample contains about 690,000 distinct CDR3 sequences, approximately 6.1% of which appear only once. Sample: naive T cells sorted from blood. The receptors come from a man younger than 35 in good health.

In this sample, this clonotype turned up many times. The chain uses TRBV5-1 and TRBJ1-1; D unresolved. From germline, CDR1 is SGHRS and CDR2 YFSETQ. Deletions cut 3 bases from V and 4 bases from J, with 10 bases between. This CDR3 has 13 residues. CDR3 sequence: CASSSQEATEAFF. CDR3 bases: TGCGCCAGCAGCTCTCAGGAGGCCACTGAAGCTTTCTTT.

In this sample, this clonotype turned up many times. This chain connects TRBV15 to TRBJ2-1; D possibly corresponds to TRBD1 (5 bases). Between the trimmed V and J ends, which lost 0 bases and 6 bases, there was a span of 21 bases. Germline V gene lookup returns CDR1 LNHNV and CDR2 YYDKDF (reference sequence). The CDR3 is 18 amino acids. The CDR3 sequence is CATSRDSRGRVRANEQFF. Here the CDR3 DNA reads TGTGCCACCAGCAGAGATAGTAGGGGCAGGGTACGGGCCAATGAGCAGTTCTTC.

This clonotype was found many times. This rearrangement joins TRBV20-1 to TRBJ2-1; TRBD1 matches 7 bases. Trimming at V came to 7 bases and at J to 5 bases, leaving 8 bases not matched to a gene. Germline V gene sequence: CDR1 DFQATT, CDR2 SNEGSKA (reference sequence). The CDR3 runs 13 residues. The chain's CDR3 is CSGQTGWDNEQFF. The CDR3, as DNA: TGCAGTGGGCAGACAGGGTGGGACAATGAGCAGTTCTTC.

This clonotype was detected ten times or more. CDR3 sequence: CSVLEIEERVADTQYF. The DNA of the CDR3 is TGCAGCGTTCTTGAGATTGAGGAGAGGGTAGCAGATACGCAGTATTTT. This chain connects TRBV29-1 to TRBJ2-3, with D perhaps TRBD2 (5 bases). CDR3 length: 16 residues. Germline V gene sequence: CDR1 SQVTM, CDR2 ANQGSEA. Trimming cost V 5 bases and J 4 bases, with 22 bases left between them.

This clonotype turned up a few times. This sequence joins TRBV6-2 or TRBV6-3 and TRBJ2-1; the D gene is possibly TRBD1 (7 bases). V lost 5 bases and J lost 8, with 22 bases in between. This CDR3 region has 16 residues. Germline V gene data show CDR1 as MNHEY and CDR2 as SVGEGT. The CDR3 DNA reads as TGTGCCAGCAGTCCACTGGGGGGACAGCTTCTCTATGAGCAGTTCTTC. It specifies CASSPLGGQLLYEQFF.

This clonotype has ten or more counts. V gene TRBV15 combines with J gene TRBJ1-1; 7 bases are shared with TRBD1. Germline V gene lookup returns CDR1 LNHNV and CDR2 YYDKDF (reference sequence). The V segment lost 2 bases and the J segment 6 bases; nucleotides outside the gene matches: 9. This CDR3 is built from 15 residues. CDR3 DNA: TGTGCCACCAGCAGAACGACAGGGATAGAGGCTGAAGCTTTCTTT. It yields the protein CATSRTTGIEAEAFF.

This clonotype was observed a few times. V is TRBV12-3 or TRBV12-4 and J is TRBJ2-5, with no clear D. The CDR3 consists of 13 residues. The germline V and J ends were trimmed by 9 bases and 1 base, with 12 bases remaining between them. The CDR3 region has the DNA TGTGCCAGTCAGTACAGCATCCAAGAGACCCAGTACTTC. Translating it yields CASQYSIQETQYF.

The chain is built from TRBV29-1 and TRBJ2-5; 9 nucleotides agree with TRBD1. The CDR3 loop spans 16 amino acids. Germline V CDR1 and CDR2: SQVTM, ANQGSEA. V was pared by 3 bases and J by 5 bases, with 13 bases of the junction left unmatched. The chain's CDR3 is CSVDSGGGQGPETQYF. In DNA form, the CDR3 reads TGCAGCGTTGATTCGGGGGGCGGACAGGGGCCCGAGACCCAGTACTTC.

This clonotype was observed at least ten times. The rearrangement links TRBV7-9 to TRBJ2-3; no reliable D call. Germline V gives CDR1 SEHNR, CDR2 FQNEAQ (reference sequence). V was cut by 8 bases and J by 0 bases, with 6 bases left in between. This CDR3 contains 12 residues. The CDR3 here is CASHASTDTQYF. The DNA for the CDR3 is TGTGCCAGCCATGCTAGCACAGATACGCAGTATTTT.

The sample holds a few counts of this clonotype. The rearrangement joins TRBV15 to TRBJ1-1; the D gene is possibly TRBD1 (5 bases). This CDR3 spans 16 amino acids. Germline CDR1 LNHNV, CDR2 YYDKDF (reference sequence). V shed 3 bases and J shed 6 bases, with 20 bases lying between them. In DNA, the CDR3 is TGTGCCACCAGCAGTGTCACCAGCAGGGCGGGGGCTGAAGCTTTCTTT. Translated, it gives CATSSVTSRAGAEAFF.

V gene TRBV12-3 or TRBV12-4 combines with J gene TRBJ2-5, with 8 bases aligning to TRBD2. The CDR3 runs 15 residues. After removal of 3 bases from V and 4 bases from J, the junction contained 7 bases not matched to a gene. DNA of the CDR3: TGTGCCAGCAGTTTTACCAGCGGGAGAAGAGAGACCCAGTACTTC. Encoded protein: CASSFTSGRRETQYF.

Notes on this clonotype: This clone may be a read error of a much larger clone one base away. The CDR3 DNA follows: TGTGCCACCAGGGGGTCTAGCCCCTCAAGGGTCTACAATGAGCAGTTCTTC. It specifies CATRGSSPSRVYNEQFF. This chain joins TRBV15 and TRBJ2-1, with D possibly TRBD2 on 5 matching bases. Looked up from germline, CDR1 is LNHNV and CDR2 is YYDKDF (reference sequence). V gave up 6 bases and J gave up 3 bases, with 21 bases separating them. The length of the CDR3 is 17 residues.

J is TRBJ2-7 and V is TRBV5-4; weak D call: TRBD2 (5 bases). This CDR3 has 12 amino acids. The germline V and J ends were trimmed by 4 bases and 6 bases, with 11 bases remaining between them. Germline lookup yields CDR1 SGHNT and CDR2 YYREEE (reference sequence). CDR3 bases: TGTGCCAGCAGCCTCGGACTGGGCGAGCAGTACGTC. Translation: CASSLGLGEQYV.

This clonotype occurred many times. The chain has TRBV7-9 and TRBJ1-1, with 8 nucleotides matching TRBD1. The V and J ends lost 5 bases and 0 bases, in that order; junction bases with no gene match: 8. The CDR3 covers 16 residues. CDR1 SEHNR and CDR2 FQNEAQ come from the germline V gene (reference sequence). DNA for the CDR3: TGTGCCAGCAGCGCCCAAGGACAGGGCCTGAACACTGAAGCTTTCTTT. Translated: CASSAQGQGLNTEAFF.

This clonotype was detected a few times. V and J are TRBV24-1 and TRBJ2-7, with no clear D. The CDR3 is 8 amino acids. The germline V gene has CDR1 KGHDR and CDR2 SFDVKD. In nucleotides, the CDR3 is TGTGAAAATCACGAGCAGTACGTC. Translating gives CENHEQYV.

V is TRBV12-3 or TRBV12-4 and J is TRBJ2-1; 10 positions agree with TRBD2. The CDR3 consists of 15 residues. Germline trimming cut 4 bases from V and 7 bases from J; bases unmatched to any gene: 7. CDR3: CASSSTSGISNEQFF. The CDR3, as DNA: TGTGCCAGCAGTTCTACTAGCGGGATTTCTAATGAGCAGTTCTTC.

This clonotype was seen only a few times. This chain links TRBV20-1 with TRBJ2-3, with 10 positions matching TRBD2. The CDR3 loop spans 16 amino acids. The junction had 13 bases not matched to a gene; V was cut back by 5 bases and J by 5 bases. Per the germline V gene, CDR1 is DFQATT and CDR2 is SNEGSKA (reference sequence). The CDR3 protein is CSASGRGAGGGDTQYF. Here the CDR3 DNA reads TGCAGTGCTTCGGGGAGGGGAGCGGGAGGGGGAGATACGCAGTATTTT.

This clonotype was counted ten times or more. V gene TRBV24-1 combines with J gene TRBJ1-5, with a tentative D call TRBD1 (6 bases). V lost 3 bases and J 6 bases, leaving 17 bases between the germline ends. The germline gives CDR1 KGHDR, CDR2 SFDVKD. The CDR3 totals 16 residues. CDR3 protein: CATSDTAGDLAQPQHF. The CDR3 coding sequence is TGTGCCACCAGTGATACAGCAGGGGACCTGGCTCAGCCCCAGCATTTT.

Ten or more counts support this clonotype. The gene calls are TRBV20-1 and TRBJ2-2; 8 bases match TRBD2. V trimming: 7 bases; J trimming: 1 base; junction bases outside the gene matches: 2. The germline V gene has CDR1 DFQATT and CDR2 SNEGSKA (reference sequence). CDR3 size: 13 residues. The DNA of the CDR3 is TGCAGTGGACTAGCGCGGAACACCGGGGAGCTGTTTTTT. This encodes CSGLARNTGELFF.

This clonotype was counted many times. The chain couples TRBV29-1 to TRBJ1-2; a possible D gene is TRBD1 (6 bases). Germline loops: CDR1 SQVTM, CDR2 ANQGSEA. V was pared by 7 bases and J by 8 bases, with 14 bases between. The CDR3 consists of 11 residues. The CDR3 DNA is TGCAGCGGGGGGTCAGGGGACGGCTACACCTTC. Its protein is CSGGSGDGYTF.

Only a few counts were recorded for this clonotype. This chain joins TRBV12-3 or TRBV12-4 and TRBJ2-7, with D possibly matching TRBD1 (7 bases). V was pared by 5 bases and J by 6 bases, with 17 bases between. The CDR3 covers 14 residues. Here the CDR3 reads CASSQGGAGGEQYV. CDR3 sequence (DNA): TGTGCCAGCAGTCAGGGGGGCGCCGGGGGCGAGCAGTACGTC.

This clonotype has ten or more counts. The chain couples TRBV15 to TRBJ1-2; 8 bases map to TRBD1. Germline V lookup: CDR1 LNHNV, CDR2 YYDKDF (reference sequence). The CDR3 runs to 15 residues. Unmatched junction bases numbered 8, after V lost 0 bases and J lost 8 bases. CDR3 residues: CATSRDSGQGGGYTF. CDR3 in DNA: TGTGCCACCAGCAGAGATTCCGGACAGGGAGGGGGCTACACCTTC.